The source of this T cell receptor (beta chain) is a study of CD8 T cells in ankylosing spondylitis. TCRdb independently ran MiXCR on the 5' RACE reads; one entry per CDR3 protein. The sample shows more than 150,000 distinct CDR3 sequences, 15% to 20% of them seen only once. This CDR3 is 15 amino acids long. Germline trimming cut 3 bases from V and 7 bases from J; bases unmatched to any gene: 8. CDR1 is SEHNR and CDR2 is FQNEAQ in the germline V gene (reference sequence). This clonotype was observed at least ten times. This TCR came from a male donor aged 5 to 30 with ankylosing spondylitis or in good health (not recorded which). The sample consisted of blood, either unsorted or a sorted T cell fraction (not recorded which). V is TRBV7-9 and J is TRBJ2-1, with 8 bases identical to TRBD2. The DNA of the CDR3 is TGTGCCAGCAGCTTTTTAGCGGGGCTGGGGAATGAGCAGTTCTTC. Encoded protein: CASSFLAGLGNEQFF.